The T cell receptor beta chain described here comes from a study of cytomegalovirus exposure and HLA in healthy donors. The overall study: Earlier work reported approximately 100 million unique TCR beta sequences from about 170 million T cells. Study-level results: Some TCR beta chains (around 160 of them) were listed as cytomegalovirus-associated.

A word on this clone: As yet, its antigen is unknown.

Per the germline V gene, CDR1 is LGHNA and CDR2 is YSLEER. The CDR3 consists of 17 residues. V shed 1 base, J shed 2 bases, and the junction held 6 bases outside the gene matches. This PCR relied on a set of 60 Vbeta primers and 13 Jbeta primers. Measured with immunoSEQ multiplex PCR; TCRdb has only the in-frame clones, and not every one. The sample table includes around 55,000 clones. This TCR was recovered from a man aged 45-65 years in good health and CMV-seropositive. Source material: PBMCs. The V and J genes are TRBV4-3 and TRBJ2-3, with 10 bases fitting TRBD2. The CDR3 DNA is TGCGCCAGCAGCCAAGGGTCTAGCGGGGGTCCCACAGATACGCAGTATTTT. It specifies CASSQGSSGGPTDTQYF.